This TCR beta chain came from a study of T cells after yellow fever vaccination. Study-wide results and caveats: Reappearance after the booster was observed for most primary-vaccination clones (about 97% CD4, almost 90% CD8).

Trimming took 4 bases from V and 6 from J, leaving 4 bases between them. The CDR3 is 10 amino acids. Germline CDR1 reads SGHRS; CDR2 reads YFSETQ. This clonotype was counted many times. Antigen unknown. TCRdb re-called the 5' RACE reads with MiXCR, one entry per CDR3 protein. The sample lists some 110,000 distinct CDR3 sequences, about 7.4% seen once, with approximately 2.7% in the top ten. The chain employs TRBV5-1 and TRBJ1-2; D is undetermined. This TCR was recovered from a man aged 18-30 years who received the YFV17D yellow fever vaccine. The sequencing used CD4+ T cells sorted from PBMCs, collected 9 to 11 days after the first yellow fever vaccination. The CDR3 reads CASSGDGYTF. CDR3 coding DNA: TGCGCCAGCAGCGGGGATGGCTACACCTTC.